The next 12 T cell receptor beta chains were all read from a single sample in a study of T cell repertoires in cytomegalovirus infection. TCRdb redid the calling of the reads with MiXCR, one entry per CDR3 protein. The data hold some 350,000 distinct CDR3 sequences, with roughly 34% observed a single time. Their specific antigens are unknown. This specimen was cultured PBMCs, taken from culture after CMV antigen stimulation. These receptors were collected from a human donor in good health (CMV status not recorded). Some clones in this sample may be carry-over from other donors' samples.

V usage is TRBV18 and J usage is TRBJ1-1, with D tentatively TRBD1 (6 bases). The germline CDR1 and CDR2 sequences are KGHSH and LQKENI. This CDR3 region has 15 residues. Trimming stripped 2 bases from V and 5 bases from J, with 15 bases between. The CDR3 spells CASSPAREGGTEAFF. The DNA for the CDR3 is TGTGCCAGCTCACCAGCGAGGGAGGGGGGTACTGAAGCTTTCTTT. Looking up the rest from reference TRBV18 and TRBJ1-1 gives the full variable domain: NAGVMQNPRHLVRRRGQEARLRCSPMKGHSHVYWYRQLPEEGLKFMVYLQKENIIDESGMPKERFSAEFPKEGPSILRIQQVVRGDSAAYFCASSPAREGGTEAFFGQGTRLTVV.

This clonotype showed up just a few times. The V gene is TRBV28, the J gene TRBJ2-5, with D possibly TRBD1 on 5 matching bases. Germline assignment: CDR1 MDHEN and CDR2 SYDVKM. With 6 bases removed from V and 3 bases from J, the gap between germline ends came to 14 bases. CDR3 length: 14 amino acids. CDR3: CASRLQGDEETQYF. CDR3 sequence (DNA): TGTGCCAGCAGGCTCCAGGGCGATGAAGAGACCCAGTACTTC.

J is TRBJ2-3 and V is TRBV29-1; 10 bases are shared with TRBD1. V was pared by 3 bases and J by 3 bases, with 3 bases of the junction left unmatched. Germline CDR1 SQVTM, CDR2 ANQGSEA. The CDR3 totals 14 residues. The CDR3 is CSVEGTGETDTQYF. CDR3 nucleotide sequence: TGCAGCGTTGAGGGGACAGGGGAAACAGATACGCAGTATTTT.

This clonotype has only a few counts. The CDR3 DNA follows: TGTGCCAGCAGGGGGAGCGGCTCCTACAATGAGCAGTTCTTC. The encoded protein is CASRGSGSYNEQFF. The chain links TRBV6-1 to TRBJ2-1; D perhaps matches TRBD2 (5 bases). V dropped 6 bases and J dropped 0 bases, with 9 bases sitting between them. The CDR3 consists of 14 residues. The germline CDR1 and CDR2 sequences are MNHNS and SASEGT.

The chain combines TRBV12-5 with TRBJ2-1; D possibly corresponds to TRBD1 (6 bases). The CDR3 totals 12 residues. Per germline, CDR1 LGHNT and CDR2 FRNRAP. The V end was cut by 3 bases, the J end by 9 bases, with 9 bases between. CDR3 region: CASGFTGPEQFF. The CDR3 DNA is TGTGCTAGTGGTTTTACAGGGCCTGAGCAGTTCTTC.

This clonotype appeared a few times. V is TRBV7-2 and J is TRBJ2-1; 7 bases align to TRBD2. This CDR3 comprises 15 residues. CDR1 SGHTA and CDR2 FQGNSA come from the germline V gene. The J segment lost 3 bases and the V segment lost 5 bases, leaving 7 bases of the junction unmatched. CDR3 sequence: CASSRGVNSYNEQFF. CDR3 nucleotides: TGTGCCAGCAGCCGGGGGGTCAACAGCTACAATGAGCAGTTCTTC.

V and J are TRBV20-1 and TRBJ2-3; the match to TRBD2 covers 9 bases. The V and J ends lost 2 bases and 5 bases, in that order; junction bases with no gene match: 8. CDR1 DFQATT and CDR2 SNEGSKA come from the germline V gene (reference sequence). The length of the CDR3 is 15 residues. The CDR3 DNA follows: TGCAGTGCTAGATATGGCGGGAGGGCCCGAGATACGCAGTATTTT. Protein product: CSARYGGRARDTQYF.

This clonotype was picked up a small number of times. This sequence joins TRBV27 and TRBJ1-5, with TRBD1 identical over 8 bases. The CDR3 runs to 13 residues. V lost 8 bases and J lost 5; bases outside the gene matches: 5. CDR1 and CDR2 (germline): MNHEY, SMNVEV (reference sequence). CDR3 bases: TGTGCCAGCCGCGAGACAGGGGATCAGCCCCAGCATTTT. This encodes CASRETGDQPQHF.

This sequence joins TRBV6-2 or TRBV6-3 and TRBJ1-2, with TRBD1 matching over 9 bases. Germline CDR1 reads MNHEY; CDR2 reads SVGEGT. The junction had 14 bases not matched to a gene; V was cut back by 7 bases and J by 8 bases. CDR3 length equals 15 residues. The CDR3 sequence is CASKVTGTGRRGYTF. The CDR3 coding sequence is TGTGCCAGCAAAGTTACCGGGACAGGGAGAAGAGGCTACACCTTC.

The table lists this clonotype with a few counts. V gene TRBV7-2 combines with J gene TRBJ2-3; D is perhaps TRBD2 (5 bases). The CDR3 runs to 14 residues. V gave up 1 base and J gave up 4 bases, with 9 bases separating them. The germline gives CDR1 SGHTA, CDR2 FQGNSA. CDR3 DNA sequence: TGTGCCAGCAGCTTAGGCCTAGCCTCAGATACGCAGTATTTT. The encoded protein is CASSLGLASDTQYF.

This clonotype has a handful of counts. The rearrangement uses TRBV28 and TRBJ2-1; TRBD2 might be the D (7 bases). The CDR3 has 14 residues. With 6 bases removed from V and 12 bases from J, the gap between germline ends came to 21 bases. CDR1 is MDHEN and CDR2 is SYDVKM in the germline V gene. As DNA, the CDR3 is TGTGCCAGCAGCTTAGGGGGGGCCTCTCATGGGCAGTTCTTC. Protein product: CASSLGGASHGQFF.

The chain links TRBV4-2 to TRBJ2-2; 8 nucleotides line up with TRBD2. Germline CDR1 LGHNA, CDR2 YNFKEQ. CDR3 length: 20 amino acids. V lost 0 bases to trimming and J lost 0 bases; unmatched junction nucleotides: 12. The CDR3 region is CASSQDFGLSGRANTGELFF. Here the CDR3 DNA reads TGTGCCAGCAGCCAAGACTTTGGGTTAAGCGGGAGAGCGAACACCGGGGAGCTGTTTTTT.